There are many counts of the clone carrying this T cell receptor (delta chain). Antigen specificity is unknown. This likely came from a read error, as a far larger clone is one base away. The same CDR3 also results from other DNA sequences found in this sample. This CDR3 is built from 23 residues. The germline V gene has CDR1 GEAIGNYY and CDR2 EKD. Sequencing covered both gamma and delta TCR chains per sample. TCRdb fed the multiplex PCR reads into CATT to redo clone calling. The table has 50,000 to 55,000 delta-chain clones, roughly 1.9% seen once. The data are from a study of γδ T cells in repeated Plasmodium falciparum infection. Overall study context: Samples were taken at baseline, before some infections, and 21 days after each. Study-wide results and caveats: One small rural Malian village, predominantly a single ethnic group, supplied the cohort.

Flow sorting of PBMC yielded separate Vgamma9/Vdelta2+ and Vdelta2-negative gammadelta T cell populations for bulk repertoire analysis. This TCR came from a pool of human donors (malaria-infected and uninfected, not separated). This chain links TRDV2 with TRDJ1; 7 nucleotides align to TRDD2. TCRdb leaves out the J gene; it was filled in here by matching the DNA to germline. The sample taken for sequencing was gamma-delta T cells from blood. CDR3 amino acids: CACDMVGFLPNLPAGAYTDKLIF. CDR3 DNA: TGTGCCTGTGACATGGTCGGATTCCTCCCAAACCTTCCTGCTGGAGCGTACACCGACAAACTCATCTTT.